This TCR beta chain was found in a study of CD8 T cells in ankylosing spondylitis. General study results and limits: Reportedly, matched ankylosing spondylitis synovial fluid was significantly enriched for disease-linked clones.

This clonotype was recorded a few times. The antigen remains undetermined. TCRdb re-derived calls from the 5' RACE reads in MiXCR, one entry per CDR3 protein. The data show 160,000 or so distinct CDR3 sequences, 9.8% seen once. The germline V gene has CDR1 MNHEY and CDR2 SMNVEV (reference sequence). The CDR3 consists of 16 residues. Trimming left V 5 bases short and J 5 bases short, with 22 bases between. The sequencing input was blood, either unsorted or a sorted T cell fraction (not recorded which). This clonotype was sampled from a female donor with ankylosing spondylitis or in good health (not recorded which). The chain uses TRBV27 and TRBJ2-7, with D possibly matching TRBD2 (6 bases). DNA for the CDR3: TGTGCCAGCAGTCCTATTGTGGGGGTGGAGGGTAACGAGCAGTACTTC. This gives the protein CASSPIVGVEGNEQYF.